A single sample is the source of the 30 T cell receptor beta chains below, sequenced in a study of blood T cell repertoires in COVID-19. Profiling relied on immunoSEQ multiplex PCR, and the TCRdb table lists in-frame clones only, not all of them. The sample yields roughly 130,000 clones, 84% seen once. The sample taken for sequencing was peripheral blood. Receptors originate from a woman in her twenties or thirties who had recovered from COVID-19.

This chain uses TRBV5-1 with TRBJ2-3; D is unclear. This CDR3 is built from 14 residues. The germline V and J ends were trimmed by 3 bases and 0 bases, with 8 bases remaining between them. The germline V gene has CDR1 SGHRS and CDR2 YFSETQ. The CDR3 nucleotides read TGCGCCAGCAGCTACGAGGTCAGCACAGATACGCAGTATTTT. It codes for CASSYEVSTDTQYF.

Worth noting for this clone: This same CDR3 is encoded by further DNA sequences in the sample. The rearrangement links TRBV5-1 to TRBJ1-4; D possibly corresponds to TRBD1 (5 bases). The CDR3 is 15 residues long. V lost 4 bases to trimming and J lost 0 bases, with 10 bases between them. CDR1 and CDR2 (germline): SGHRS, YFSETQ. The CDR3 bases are TGCGCCAGCAGCCCCGGGGGGTCAACTAATGAAAAACTGTTTTTT. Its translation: CASSPGGSTNEKLFF.

The CDR3 here is CASSTGTSGNTGELFF. The CDR3 nucleotides are TGCGCCAGCAGCACCGGGACTAGCGGAAACACCGGGGAGCTGTTTTTT. The chain recombines TRBV5-1 with TRBJ2-2; 11 bases align to TRBD2. Trimming cost V 4 bases and J 2 bases; bases outside gene matches: 4. The germline CDR1 and CDR2 sequences are SGHRS and YFSETQ. The CDR3 extends over 16 amino acids.

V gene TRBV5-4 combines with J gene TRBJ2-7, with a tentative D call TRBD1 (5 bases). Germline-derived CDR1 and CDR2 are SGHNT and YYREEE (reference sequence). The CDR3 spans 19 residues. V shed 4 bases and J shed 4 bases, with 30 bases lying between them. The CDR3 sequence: CASSHARGSRTYDGYEQYF. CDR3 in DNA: TGTGCCAGCAGCCACGCAAGGGGCTCGAGGACCTACGATGGGTACGAGCAGTACTTC.

CDR3 bases: TGTGCCAGCAGCTCCGGGACTTCTACGCAGTATTTT. It yields the protein CASSSGTSTQYF. The chain couples TRBV6-5 to TRBJ2-3; D possibly corresponds to TRBD2 (6 bases). Trimming took off 6 bases at V and 8 bases at J, with 12 bases between the two ends. Germline V gives CDR1 MNHEY, CDR2 SVGAGI. The CDR3 is made up of 12 amino acids.

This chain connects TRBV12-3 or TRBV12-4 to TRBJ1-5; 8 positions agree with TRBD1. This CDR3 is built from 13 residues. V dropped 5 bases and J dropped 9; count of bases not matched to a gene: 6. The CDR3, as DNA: TGTGCCAGCAGTAACGGACAGGGCGGGCCCCAGCATTTT. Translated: CASSNGQGGPQHF.

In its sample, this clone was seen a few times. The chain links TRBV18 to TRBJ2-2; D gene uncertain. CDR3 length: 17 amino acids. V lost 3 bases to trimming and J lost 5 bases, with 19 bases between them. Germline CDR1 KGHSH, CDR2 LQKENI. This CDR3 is CASSPGPRSAGTGELFF. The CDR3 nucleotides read TGTGCCAGCTCACCGGGCCCAAGGTCGGCCGGTACCGGGGAGCTGTTTTTT.

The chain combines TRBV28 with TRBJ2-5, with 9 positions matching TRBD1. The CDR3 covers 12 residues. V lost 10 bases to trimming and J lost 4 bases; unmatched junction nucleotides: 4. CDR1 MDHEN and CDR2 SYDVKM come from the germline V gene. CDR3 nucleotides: TGTGCCACGCGGACAGGGGCAGAGACCCAGTACTTC. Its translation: CATRTGAETQYF.

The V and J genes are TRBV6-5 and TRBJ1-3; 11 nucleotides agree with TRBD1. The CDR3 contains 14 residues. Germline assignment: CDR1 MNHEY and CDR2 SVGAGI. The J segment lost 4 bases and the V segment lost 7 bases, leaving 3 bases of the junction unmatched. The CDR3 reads CASTGQGVGNTIYF. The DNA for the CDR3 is TGTGCCAGCACGGGACAGGGGGTAGGAAACACCATATATTTT.

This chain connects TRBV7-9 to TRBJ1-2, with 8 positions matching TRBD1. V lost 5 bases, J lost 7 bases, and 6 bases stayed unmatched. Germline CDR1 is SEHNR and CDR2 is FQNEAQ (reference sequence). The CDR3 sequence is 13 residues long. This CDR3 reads CASSIGQGSGYTF. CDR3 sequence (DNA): TGTGCCAGCAGCATAGGACAGGGCAGTGGCTACACCTTC.

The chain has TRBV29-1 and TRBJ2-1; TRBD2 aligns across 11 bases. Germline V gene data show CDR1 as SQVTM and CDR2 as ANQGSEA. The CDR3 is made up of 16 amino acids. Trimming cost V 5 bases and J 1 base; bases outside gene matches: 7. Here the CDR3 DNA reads TGCAGCGTTACTAGCGGGGGCCCAGAGTCCTACAATGAGCAGTTCTTC. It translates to CSVTSGGPESYNEQFF.

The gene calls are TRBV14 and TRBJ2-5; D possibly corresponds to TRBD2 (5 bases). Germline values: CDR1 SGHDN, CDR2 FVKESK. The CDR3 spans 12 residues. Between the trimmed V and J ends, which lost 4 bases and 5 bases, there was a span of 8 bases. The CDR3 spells CASSPQRETQYF. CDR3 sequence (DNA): TGTGCCAGCAGCCCGCAGCGGGAGACCCAGTACTTC.

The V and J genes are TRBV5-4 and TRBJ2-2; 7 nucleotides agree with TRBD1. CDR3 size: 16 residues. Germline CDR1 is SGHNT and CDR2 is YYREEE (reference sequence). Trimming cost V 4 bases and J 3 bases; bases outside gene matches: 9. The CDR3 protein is CASSGLTGTDTGELFF. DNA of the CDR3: TGTGCCAGCAGCGGCTTGACAGGGACGGACACCGGGGAGCTGTTTTTT.

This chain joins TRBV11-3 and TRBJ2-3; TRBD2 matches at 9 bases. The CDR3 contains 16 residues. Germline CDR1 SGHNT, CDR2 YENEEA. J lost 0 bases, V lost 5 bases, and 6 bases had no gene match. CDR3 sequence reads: CASSRTSASSTDTQYF. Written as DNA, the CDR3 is TGTGCCAGCAGCCGGACTAGCGCCTCTAGCACAGATACGCAGTATTTT.

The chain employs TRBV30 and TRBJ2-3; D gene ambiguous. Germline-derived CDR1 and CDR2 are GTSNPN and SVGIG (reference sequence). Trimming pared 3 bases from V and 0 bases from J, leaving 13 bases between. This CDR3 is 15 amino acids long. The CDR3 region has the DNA TGTGCCTGGAGCTCTAGACCCTCTAGCACAGATACGCAGTATTTT. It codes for CAWSSRPSSTDTQYF.

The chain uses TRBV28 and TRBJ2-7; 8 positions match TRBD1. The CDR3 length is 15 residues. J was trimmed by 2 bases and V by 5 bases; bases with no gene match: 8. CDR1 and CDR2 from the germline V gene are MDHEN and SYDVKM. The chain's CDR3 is CASSGQGRSTYEQYF. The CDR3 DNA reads TGTGCCAGCAGTGGACAGGGCAGATCCACCTACGAGCAGTACTTC.

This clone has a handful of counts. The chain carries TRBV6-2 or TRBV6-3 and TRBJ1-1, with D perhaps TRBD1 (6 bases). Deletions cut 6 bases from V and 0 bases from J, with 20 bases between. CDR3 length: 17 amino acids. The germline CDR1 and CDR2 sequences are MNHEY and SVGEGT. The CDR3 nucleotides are TGTGCCAGCAGCCTCTCGGGCAGGGGAGGGATGAACACTGAAGCTTTCTTT. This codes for CASSLSGRGGMNTEAFF.

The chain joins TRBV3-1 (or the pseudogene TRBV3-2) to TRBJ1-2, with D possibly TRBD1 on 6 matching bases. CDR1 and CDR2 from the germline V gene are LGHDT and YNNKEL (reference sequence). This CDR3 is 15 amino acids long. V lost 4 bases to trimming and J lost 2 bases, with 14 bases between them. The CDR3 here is CASSRQAQKNYGYTF. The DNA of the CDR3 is TGTGCCAGCAGCCGACAGGCGCAAAAGAACTATGGCTACACCTTC.

CDR3 in DNA: TGTGCTAGTGGTTTGGAGCGGGGATCTGGAAACACCATATATTTT. As protein: CASGLERGSGNTIYF. The chain recombines TRBV12-5 with TRBJ1-3, with D hard to call. Germline values: CDR1 LGHNT, CDR2 FRNRAP. The length of the CDR3 is 15 residues. V dropped 1 base and J dropped 1 base, with 8 bases sitting between them.

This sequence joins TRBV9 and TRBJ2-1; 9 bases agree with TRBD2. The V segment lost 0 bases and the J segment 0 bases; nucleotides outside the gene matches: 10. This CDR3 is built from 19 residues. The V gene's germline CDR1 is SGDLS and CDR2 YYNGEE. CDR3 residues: CASSVATRTSDSSYNEQFF. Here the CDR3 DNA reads TGTGCCAGCAGCGTAGCTACTCGGACTAGCGACAGCTCCTACAATGAGCAGTTCTTC.

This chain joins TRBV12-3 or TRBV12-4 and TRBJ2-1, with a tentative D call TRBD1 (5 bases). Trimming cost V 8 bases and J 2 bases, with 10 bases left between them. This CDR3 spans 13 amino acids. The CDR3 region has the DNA TGTGCCAGCCGTCAGGGAACCTACAATGAGCAGTTCTTC. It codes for CASRQGTYNEQFF.

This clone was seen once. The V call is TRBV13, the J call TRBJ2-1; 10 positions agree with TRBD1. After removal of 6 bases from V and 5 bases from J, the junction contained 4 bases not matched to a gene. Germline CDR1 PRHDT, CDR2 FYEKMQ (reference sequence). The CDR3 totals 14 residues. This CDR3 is CASRGQGYNNEQFF. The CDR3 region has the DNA TGTGCCAGCAGGGGACAGGGGTATAACAATGAGCAGTTCTTC.

The CDR3 protein is CASSLDRPGTYGYTF. In nucleotides, the CDR3 is TGCGCCAGCAGCTTGGATCGGCCAGGAACCTATGGCTACACCTTC. The chain links TRBV5-1 to TRBJ1-2; D gene unclear. The CDR3 is made up of 15 amino acids. The V end lost 0 bases, the J end lost 4 bases, and 13 bases lay between the germline ends. Germline V gene data show CDR1 as SGHRS and CDR2 as YFSETQ.

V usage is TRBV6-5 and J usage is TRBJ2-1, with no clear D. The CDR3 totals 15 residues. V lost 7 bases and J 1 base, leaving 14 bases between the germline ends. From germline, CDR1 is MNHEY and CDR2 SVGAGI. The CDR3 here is CASTPIRSSYNEQFF. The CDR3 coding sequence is TGTGCCAGCACTCCTATCCGGAGTTCCTACAATGAGCAGTTCTTC.

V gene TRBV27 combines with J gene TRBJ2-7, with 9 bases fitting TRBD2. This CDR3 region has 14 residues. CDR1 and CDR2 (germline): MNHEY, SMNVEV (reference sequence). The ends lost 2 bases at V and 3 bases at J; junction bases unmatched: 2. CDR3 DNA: TGTGCCAGCAGTTTAGCGGGAGGGCACTACGAGCAGTACTTC. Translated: CASSLAGGHYEQYF.

CDR3 sequence (DNA): TGTGCCAGCAGACTGGGAGGGGGCTCTGGAAACACCATATATTTT. It translates to CASRLGGGSGNTIYF. The chain employs TRBV2 and TRBJ1-3, with D perhaps TRBD1 (6 bases). With 6 bases removed from V and 0 bases from J, the gap between germline ends came to 12 bases. The CDR3 is 15 amino acids. Per the germline V gene, CDR1 is SNHLY and CDR2 is FYNNEI.

The CDR3 bases are TGTGCCAGCAGCTTAGGAGACACAGATACGCAGTATTTT. The encoded protein is CASSLGDTDTQYF. This rearrangement joins TRBV11-3 to TRBJ2-3; D call uncertain. Germline V CDR1 and CDR2: SGHNT, YENEEA. The CDR3 has 13 amino acids. The germline V and J ends were trimmed by 1 base and 2 bases, with 4 bases remaining between them.

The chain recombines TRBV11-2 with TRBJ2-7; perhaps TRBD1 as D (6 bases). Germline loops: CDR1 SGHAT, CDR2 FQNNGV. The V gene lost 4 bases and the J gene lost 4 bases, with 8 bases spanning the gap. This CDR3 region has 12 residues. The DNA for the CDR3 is TGTGCCAGCAGCTCCGGACAGTACGAGCAGTACTTC. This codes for CASSSGQYEQYF. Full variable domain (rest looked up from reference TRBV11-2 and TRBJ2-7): EAGVAQSPRYKIIEKRQSVAFWCNPISGHATLYWYQQILGQGPKLLIQFQNNGVVDDSQLPKDRFSAERLKGVDSTLKIQPAKLEDSAVYLCASSSGQYEQYFGPGTRLTVT.

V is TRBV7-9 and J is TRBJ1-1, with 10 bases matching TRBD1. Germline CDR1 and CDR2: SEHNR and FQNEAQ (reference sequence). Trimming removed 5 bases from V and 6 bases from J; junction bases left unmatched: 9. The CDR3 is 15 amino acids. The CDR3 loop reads CASSEDRGEVAEAFF. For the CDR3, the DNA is TGTGCCAGCAGCGAGGACAGGGGGGAAGTGGCTGAAGCTTTCTTT.

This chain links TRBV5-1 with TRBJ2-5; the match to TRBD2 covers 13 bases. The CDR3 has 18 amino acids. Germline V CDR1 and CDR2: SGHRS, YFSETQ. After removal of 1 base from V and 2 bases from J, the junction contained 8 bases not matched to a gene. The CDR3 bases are TGCGCCAGCAGCTTGACGGGACTAGCGGGAATGCGGCAAGAGACCCAGTACTTC. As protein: CASSLTGLAGMRQETQYF.